Each of the 25 T cell receptor beta chains below was sequenced from the same sample in a study of blood T cell repertoires in COVID-19. Clones were sequenced by immunoSEQ multiplex PCR, and TCRdb holds only the in-frame ones, with some missing. The sample yields roughly 220,000 clones, about 84% seen once. Sequencing was done on a sample of PBMCs or T cells enriched from blood (not recorded which). All receptors come from a young man with acute COVID-19.

The genes are TRBV11-2 and TRBJ2-2; TRBD2 aligns across 12 bases. Germline CDR1 is SGHAT and CDR2 is FQNNGV. This CDR3 is 19 amino acids long. The V and J ends lost 0 bases and 4 bases, in that order; junction bases with no gene match: 9. CDR3 sequence (DNA): TGTGCCAGCAGCTTAGATAGATGGACTAGCGGGACGAGCACCGGGGAGCTGTTTTTT. It encodes CASSLDRWTSGTSTGELFF.

The chain recombines TRBV5-5 with TRBJ2-3, with 8 bases aligning to TRBD1. The J segment lost 3 bases and the V segment lost 3 bases, leaving 3 bases of the junction unmatched. The CDR3 covers 14 residues. Germline CDR1 is SGHKS and CDR2 is YYEKEE (reference sequence). In nucleotides, the CDR3 is TGTGCCAGCAGCTCAGGACAGGGAACAGATACGCAGTATTTT. Its protein product is CASSSGQGTDTQYF.

The chain links TRBV5-1 to TRBJ2-3; D possibly corresponds to TRBD1 (5 bases). Germline assignment: CDR1 SGHRS and CDR2 YFSETQ. V was trimmed by 0 bases and J by 4 bases, leaving 9 bases between them. The CDR3 totals 14 residues. The CDR3 bases are TGCGCCAGCAGCTTGGGTGGGGCCGCAGATACGCAGTATTTT. This codes for CASSLGGAADTQYF.

This clone has a single count. The chain uses TRBV5-1 and TRBJ2-7; TRBD1 aligns across 7 bases. This CDR3 region has 15 residues. The germline gives CDR1 SGHRS, CDR2 YFSETQ. J lost 0 bases, V lost 4 bases, and 7 bases had no gene match. As DNA, the CDR3 is TGCGCCAGCAGCCCCGGGACAGCCGCCTCCTACGAGCAGTACTTC. It specifies CASSPGTAASYEQYF.

This chain links TRBV30 with TRBJ1-5; TRBD1 matches 7 bases. V trimming: 5 bases; J trimming: 5 bases; junction bases outside the gene matches: 3. Germline V gives CDR1 GTSNPN, CDR2 SVGIG (reference sequence). The CDR3 totals 12 residues. The CDR3 sequence is CAWGQAHQPQHF. Written as DNA, the CDR3 is TGTGCCTGGGGACAGGCTCATCAGCCCCAGCATTTT.

The rearrangement uses TRBV3-1 (or the pseudogene TRBV3-2) and TRBJ1-1, with D unclear. Germline-derived CDR1 and CDR2 are LGHDT and YNNKEL (reference sequence). The CDR3 length is 13 residues. Trimming stripped 5 bases from V and 1 base from J, with 8 bases between. The CDR3 is CASSRGGNTEAFF. CDR3 coding DNA: TGTGCCAGCAGCAGAGGAGGGAACACTGAAGCTTTCTTT.

This clone was seen once. This chain uses TRBV4-1 with TRBJ2-1; D is unresolved. CDR1 and CDR2 from the germline V gene are MGHRA and YSYEKL. V was shortened by 1 base and J by 4 bases, with 8 bases between the two germline ends. The CDR3 sequence is 14 residues long. CDR3 sequence reads: CASSQVPGYNEQFF. In DNA, the CDR3 is TGCGCCAGCAGCCAAGTACCGGGTTACAATGAGCAGTTCTTC.

J is TRBJ2-1 and V is TRBV27, with 7 bases matching TRBD2. Germline CDR1 and CDR2: MNHEY and SMNVEV (reference sequence). The junction had 12 bases not matched to a gene; V was cut back by 9 bases and J by 1 base. The CDR3 contains 16 residues. CDR3 in DNA: TGTGCCAGTAGGAACAATCCCGGGGGGTCCTACAATGAGCAGTTCTTC. Translated: CASRNNPGGSYNEQFF.

A few counts support this clone. The chain uses TRBV19 and TRBJ1-2; 7 bases map to TRBD1. There are 16 residues in the CDR3. V gave up 2 bases and J gave up 8 bases; unmatched junction bases: 14. Germline V CDR1 and CDR2: LNHDA, SQIVND (reference sequence). The CDR3 sequence: CASSIPSWTGQRGYTF. The CDR3 DNA is TGTGCCAGTAGTATACCGTCGTGGACAGGTCAACGGGGCTACACCTTC.

The rearrangement uses TRBV30 and TRBJ1-3, with 8 bases fitting TRBD1. This CDR3 has 15 amino acids. Germline CDR1 is GTSNPN and CDR2 is SVGIG (reference sequence). With V trimmed by 0 bases and J by 4 bases, 5 bases remained unmatched. CDR3 in DNA: TGTGCCTGGAGTGTACAGGGGGTGAAAGGAAACACCATATATTTT. Its translation is CAWSVQGVKGNTIYF.

Here the CDR3 reads CASSQRAEAFF. CDR3 nucleotide sequence: TGTGCCAGCAGCCAGAGGGCTGAAGCTTTCTTT. The V call is TRBV14, the J call TRBJ1-1; unclear D gene. The CDR3 loop spans 11 amino acids. Trimming took 3 bases from V and 6 from J, leaving 5 bases between them. CDR1 and CDR2 from the germline V gene are SGHDN and FVKESK.

This chain uses TRBV5-4 with TRBJ2-3; the D is unclear. Germline CDR1 reads SGHNT; CDR2 reads YYREEE (reference sequence). The CDR3 runs to 14 residues. V lost 2 bases and J 3 bases, leaving 10 bases between the germline ends. The CDR3 nucleotides read TGTGCCAGCAGCTTAACTGGGCCAACAGATACGCAGTATTTT. This gives the protein CASSLTGPTDTQYF.

This chain uses TRBV19 with TRBJ1-4; no reliable D call. Per the germline V gene, CDR1 is LNHDA and CDR2 is SQIVND (reference sequence). CDR3 size: 15 residues. V dropped 5 bases and J dropped 3 bases, with 13 bases sitting between them. This chain's CDR3 is CASSELGRANEKLFF. The CDR3, as DNA: TGTGCCAGTAGTGAGTTAGGGAGAGCTAATGAAAAACTGTTTTTT.

This clone was found a few times. The genes are TRBV6-4 and TRBJ2-3; possible D gene TRBD2, 6 bases. The CDR3 sequence is 14 residues long. Germline values: CDR1 MRHNA, CDR2 SNTAGT. V gave up 3 bases and J gave up 4 bases, with 11 bases separating them. The CDR3 loop reads CASSEGGVSDTQYF. The CDR3 bases are TGTGCCAGCAGTGAAGGCGGGGTGTCAGATACGCAGTATTTT.

Written as DNA, the CDR3 is TGCAGCGTCCCGGCAGGATGGGCGTGGGGCTACACCTTC. Its translation: CSVPAGWAWGYTF. The chain employs TRBV29-1 and TRBJ1-2; D remains ambiguous. Germline V gene lookup returns CDR1 SQVTM and CDR2 ANQGSEA. The CDR3 has 13 amino acids. V lost 6 bases and J lost 8, with 19 bases in between. The whole variable domain, remainder taken from reference TRBV29-1 and TRBJ1-2, is SAVISQKPSRDICQRGTSLTIQCQVDSQVTMMFWYRQQPGQSLTLIATANQGSEATYESGFVIDKFPISRPNLTFSTLTVSNMSPEDSSIYLCSVPAGWAWGYTFGSGTRLTVV.

This clone was seen once. J is TRBJ2-2 and V is TRBV3-1 (or the pseudogene TRBV3-2); tentative D call: TRBD1 (6 bases). V was cut by 2 bases and J by 3 bases, with 13 bases left in between. The CDR3 length is 16 residues. Germline CDR1 is LGHDT and CDR2 is YNNKEL (reference sequence). The CDR3 region has the DNA TGTGCCAGCAGCCAACCACGGGACACCCACACCGGGGAGCTGTTTTTT. Amino acids: CASSQPRDTHTGELFF.

The gene calls are TRBV2 and TRBJ2-3, with TRBD2 identical over 7 bases. CDR3 length equals 15 residues. Germline CDR1 reads SNHLY; CDR2 reads FYNNEI. The trim removed 7 bases at V and 4 bases at J, leaving 11 bases unmatched. CDR3 sequence reads: CASKFRAGTPDTQYF. The CDR3 DNA is TGTGCCAGCAAATTTCGAGCGGGGACTCCAGATACGCAGTATTTT.

V usage is TRBV3-1 (or the pseudogene TRBV3-2) and J usage is TRBJ1-2; the D gene is possibly TRBD1 (5 bases). V shed 5 bases and J shed 7 bases, with 14 bases lying between them. The CDR3 runs 13 residues. CDR1 is LGHDT, CDR2 YNNKEL, per germline (reference sequence). For the CDR3, the DNA is TGTGCCAGCAGCGAGGAGGGGTTGGGTGGCTACACCTTC. Amino acids: CASSEEGLGGYTF.

Here the CDR3 reads CASSPLSGLAGGPVRDTQYF. Written as DNA, the CDR3 is TGTGCCAGCAGCCCACTCTCGGGACTAGCGGGGGGGCCAGTAAGAGATACGCAGTATTTT. The V call is TRBV7-3, the J call TRBJ2-3; 16 nucleotides agree with TRBD2. Germline assignment: CDR1 SGHTA and CDR2 FQGTGA. This CDR3 is 20 amino acids long. Trimming removed 5 bases from V and 5 bases from J; junction bases left unmatched: 16.

V gene TRBV18 combines with J gene TRBJ1-3; 8 bases agree with TRBD1. From germline, CDR1 is KGHSH and CDR2 LQKENI. This CDR3 region has 16 residues. V lost 3 bases and J lost 7; bases outside the gene matches: 11. The chain's CDR3 is CASSPLAGTGRNTIYF. DNA for the CDR3: TGTGCCAGCTCACCGCTAGCCGGGACAGGAAGGAACACCATATATTTT.

The gene calls are TRBV11-2 and TRBJ2-3; tentatively, D is TRBD2 (6 bases). There are 15 residues in the CDR3. V lost 1 base and J lost 1, with 9 bases in between. Per germline, CDR1 SGHAT and CDR2 FQNNGV. The CDR3 sequence is CASSLARRGTDTQYF. CDR3 coding DNA: TGTGCCAGCAGCTTAGCGAGGAGGGGCACAGATACGCAGTATTTT.

V gene TRBV7-6 combines with J gene TRBJ1-3; no clear D. Germline loops: CDR1 SGHVS, CDR2 FNYEAQ. The V gene lost 4 bases and the J gene lost 0 bases, with 10 bases spanning the gap. The CDR3 covers 15 residues. The CDR3 nucleotides are TGTGCCAGCAGCTCCGGACTGTTCTCTGGAAACACCATATATTTT. Its translation: CASSSGLFSGNTIYF.

The chain joins TRBV28 to TRBJ1-5, with 7 bases fitting TRBD1. V trimming: 7 bases; J trimming: 2 bases; junction bases outside the gene matches: 8. Germline V gene lookup returns CDR1 MDHEN and CDR2 SYDVKM. This CDR3 region has 15 residues. This chain's CDR3 is CASNFLGQGNQPQHF. The DNA of the CDR3 is TGTGCCAGCAATTTCCTCGGACAGGGCAATCAGCCCCAGCATTTT.

This rearrangement joins TRBV19 to TRBJ1-2, with D tentatively TRBD1 (5 bases). Germline V gives CDR1 LNHDA, CDR2 SQIVND (reference sequence). Trimming left V 3 bases short and J 8 bases short, with 16 bases between. This CDR3 comprises 14 residues. This CDR3 reads CASSIGHPGWGYTF. CDR3 nucleotide sequence: TGTGCCAGTAGTATTGGACATCCTGGGTGGGGCTACACCTTC.

This chain joins TRBV14 and TRBJ1-2; tentative D call: TRBD1 (5 bases). V was trimmed by 0 bases and J by 4 bases, leaving 18 bases between them. The germline gives CDR1 SGHDN, CDR2 FVKESK. The CDR3 sequence is 17 residues long. CDR3 amino acids: CASSQDLAGDEGYGYTF. The DNA for the CDR3 is TGTGCCAGCAGCCAAGATCTAGCGGGGGACGAAGGCTATGGCTACACCTTC. Full variable domain (remainder filled in from reference TRBV14 and TRBJ1-2): EAGVTQFPSHSVIEKGQTVTLRCDPISGHDNLYWYRRVMGKEIKFLLHFVKESKQDESGMPNNRFLAERTGGTYSTLKVQPAELEDSGVYFCASSQDLAGDEGYGYTFGSGTRLTVV.